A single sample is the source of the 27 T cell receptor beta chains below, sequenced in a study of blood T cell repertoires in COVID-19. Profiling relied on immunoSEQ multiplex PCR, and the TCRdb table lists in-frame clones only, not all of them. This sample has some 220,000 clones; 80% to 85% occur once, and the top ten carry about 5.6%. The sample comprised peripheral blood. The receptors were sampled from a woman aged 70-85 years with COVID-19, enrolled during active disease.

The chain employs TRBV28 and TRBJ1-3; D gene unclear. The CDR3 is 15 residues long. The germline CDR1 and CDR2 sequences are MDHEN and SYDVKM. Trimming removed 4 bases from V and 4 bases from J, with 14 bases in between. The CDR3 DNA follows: TGTGCCAGCAGTTCGAAATCTCTAGGAGGAAACACCATATATTTT. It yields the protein CASSSKSLGGNTIYF. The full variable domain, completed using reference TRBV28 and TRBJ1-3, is DVKVTQSSRYLVKRTGEKVFLECVQDMDHENMFWYRQDPGLGLRLIYFSYDVKMKEKGDIPEGYSVSREKKERFSLILESASTNQTSMYLCASSSKSLGGNTIYFGEGSWLTVV.

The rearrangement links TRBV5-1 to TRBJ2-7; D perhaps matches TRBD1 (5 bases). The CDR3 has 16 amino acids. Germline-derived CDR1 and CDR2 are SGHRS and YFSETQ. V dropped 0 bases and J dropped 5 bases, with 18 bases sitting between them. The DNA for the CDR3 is TGCGCCAGCAGCTTGGTTTCCGGCCAGGGCTACAACGAGCAGTACTTC. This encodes CASSLVSGQGYNEQYF.

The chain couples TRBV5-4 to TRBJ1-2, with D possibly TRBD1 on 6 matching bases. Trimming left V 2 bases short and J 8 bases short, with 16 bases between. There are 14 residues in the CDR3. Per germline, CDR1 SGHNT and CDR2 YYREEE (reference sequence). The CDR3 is CASSLVSRGEGYTF. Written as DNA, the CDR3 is TGTGCCAGCAGCTTAGTTAGCAGGGGAGAAGGCTACACCTTC.

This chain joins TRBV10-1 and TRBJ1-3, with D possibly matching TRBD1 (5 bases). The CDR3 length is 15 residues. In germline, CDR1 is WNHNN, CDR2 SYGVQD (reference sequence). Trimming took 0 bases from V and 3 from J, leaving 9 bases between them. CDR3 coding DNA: TGCGCCAGCAGTGAGTCAACAGGCGGTGGAAACACCATATATTTT. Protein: CASSESTGGGNTIYF.

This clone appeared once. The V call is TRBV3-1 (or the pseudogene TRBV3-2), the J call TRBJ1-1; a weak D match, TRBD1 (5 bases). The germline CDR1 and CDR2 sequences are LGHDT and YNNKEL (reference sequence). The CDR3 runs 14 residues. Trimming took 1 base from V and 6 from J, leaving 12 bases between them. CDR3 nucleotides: TGTGCCAGCAGCCAAGGACGGCAGACAGCTGAAGCTTTCTTT. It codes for CASSQGRQTAEAFF.

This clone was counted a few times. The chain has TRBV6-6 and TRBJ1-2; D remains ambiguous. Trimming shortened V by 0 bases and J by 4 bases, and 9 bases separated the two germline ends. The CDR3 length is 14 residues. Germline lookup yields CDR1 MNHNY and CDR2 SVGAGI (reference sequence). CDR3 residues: CASSYSNGFYGYTF. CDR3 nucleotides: TGTGCCAGCAGTTACTCGAACGGGTTCTATGGCTACACCTTC.

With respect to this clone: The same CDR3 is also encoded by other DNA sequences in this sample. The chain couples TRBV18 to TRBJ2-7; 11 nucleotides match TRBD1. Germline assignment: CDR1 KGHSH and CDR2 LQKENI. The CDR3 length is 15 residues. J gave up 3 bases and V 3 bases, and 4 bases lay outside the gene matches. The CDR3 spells CASSPLGTGGYEQYF. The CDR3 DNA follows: TGTGCCAGCTCACCTCTGGGGACAGGGGGCTACGAGCAGTACTTC.

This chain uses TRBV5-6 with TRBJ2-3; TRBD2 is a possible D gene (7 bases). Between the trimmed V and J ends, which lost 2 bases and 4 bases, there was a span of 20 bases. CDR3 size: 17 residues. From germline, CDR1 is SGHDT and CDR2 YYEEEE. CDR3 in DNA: TGTGCCAGCAGCTTCCAAGGGGGAGGGAGAGGTCCAGATACGCAGTATTTT. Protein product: CASSFQGGGRGPDTQYF.

CDR3: CASSQDADRGYEKLFF. DNA for the CDR3: TGCGCCAGCAGCCAAGATGCGGACAGGGGGTATGAAAAACTGTTTTTT. The rearrangement joins TRBV4-3 to TRBJ1-4, with 10 bases matching TRBD1. Germline CDR1 and CDR2: LGHNA and YSLEER. V shed 0 bases and J 6 bases; nucleotides not matched to a gene: 4. The CDR3 sequence is 16 residues long.

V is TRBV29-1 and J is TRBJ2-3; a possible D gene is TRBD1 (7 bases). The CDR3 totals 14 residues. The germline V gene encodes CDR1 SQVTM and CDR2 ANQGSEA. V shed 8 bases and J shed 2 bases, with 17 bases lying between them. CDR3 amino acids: CSHSRGVATDTQYF. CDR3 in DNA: TGCAGCCATAGCAGGGGGGTCGCCACAGATACGCAGTATTTT.

As DNA, the CDR3 is TGCGCCAGCAGCTTGTCTCGGGTCATTAACAATGAGCAGTTCTTC. Translating it yields CASSLSRVINNEQFF. The chain couples TRBV5-1 to TRBJ2-1; no reliable D call. The CDR3 is made up of 15 amino acids. CDR1 SGHRS and CDR2 YFSETQ come from the germline V gene. Trimming cost V 1 base and J 5 bases, with 13 bases left between them.

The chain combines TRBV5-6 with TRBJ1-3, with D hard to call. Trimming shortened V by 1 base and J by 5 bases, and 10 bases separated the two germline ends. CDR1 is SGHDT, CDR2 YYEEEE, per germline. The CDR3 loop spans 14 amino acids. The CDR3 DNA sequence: TGTGCCAGCAGCTTGCCCGGGGAGCGAAACACCATATATTTT. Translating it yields CASSLPGERNTIYF.

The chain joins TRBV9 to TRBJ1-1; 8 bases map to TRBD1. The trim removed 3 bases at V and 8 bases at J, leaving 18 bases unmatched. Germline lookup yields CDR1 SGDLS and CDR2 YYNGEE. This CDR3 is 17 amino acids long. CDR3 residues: CASSAKRGTGPMGEAFF. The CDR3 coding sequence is TGTGCCAGCAGCGCCAAAAGAGGGACAGGACCTATGGGGGAAGCTTTCTTT.

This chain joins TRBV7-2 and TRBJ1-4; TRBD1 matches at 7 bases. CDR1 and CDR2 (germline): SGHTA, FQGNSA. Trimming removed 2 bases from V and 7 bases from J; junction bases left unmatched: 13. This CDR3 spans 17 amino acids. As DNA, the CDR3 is TGTGCCAGCAGCTTACTGGGTCGACAGGGTACGGGTGAAAAACTGTTTTTT. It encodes CASSLLGRQGTGEKLFF.

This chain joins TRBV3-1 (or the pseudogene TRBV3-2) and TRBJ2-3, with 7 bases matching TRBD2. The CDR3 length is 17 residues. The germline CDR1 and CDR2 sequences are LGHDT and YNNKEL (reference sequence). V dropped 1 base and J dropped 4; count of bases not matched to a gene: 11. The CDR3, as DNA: TGTGCCAGCAGCCAAGGCTGGGGGGGATCGGGGGCAGATACGCAGTATTTT. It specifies CASSQGWGGSGADTQYF.

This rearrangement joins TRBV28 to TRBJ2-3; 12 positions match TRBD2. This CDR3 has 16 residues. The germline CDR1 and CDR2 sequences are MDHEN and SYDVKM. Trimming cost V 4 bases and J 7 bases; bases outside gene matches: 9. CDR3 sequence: CASSSQTSGSVYTQYF. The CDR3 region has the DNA TGTGCCAGCAGTTCTCAGACTAGCGGGAGTGTGTATACGCAGTATTTT.

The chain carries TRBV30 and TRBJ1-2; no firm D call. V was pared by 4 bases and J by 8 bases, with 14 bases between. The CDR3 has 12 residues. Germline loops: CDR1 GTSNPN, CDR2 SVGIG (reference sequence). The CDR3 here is CAWTTSVAGYTF. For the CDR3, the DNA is TGTGCCTGGACTACCAGCGTGGCCGGCTACACCTTC.

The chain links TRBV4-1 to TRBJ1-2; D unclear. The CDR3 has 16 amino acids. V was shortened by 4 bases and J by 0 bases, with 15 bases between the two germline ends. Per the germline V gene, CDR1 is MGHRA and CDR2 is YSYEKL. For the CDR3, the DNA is TGCGCCAGCAGCCCGCTACCCCGTCGGGCTAACTATGGCTACACCTTC. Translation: CASSPLPRRANYGYTF.

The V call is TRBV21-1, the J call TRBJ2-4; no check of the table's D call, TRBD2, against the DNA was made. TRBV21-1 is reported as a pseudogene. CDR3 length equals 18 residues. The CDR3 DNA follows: TGTGCCAGCAGCAAAGGGACTAGCGGGGGCCTCTCCAAAAACATTCAGTACTTC. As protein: CASSKGTSGGLSKNIQYF.

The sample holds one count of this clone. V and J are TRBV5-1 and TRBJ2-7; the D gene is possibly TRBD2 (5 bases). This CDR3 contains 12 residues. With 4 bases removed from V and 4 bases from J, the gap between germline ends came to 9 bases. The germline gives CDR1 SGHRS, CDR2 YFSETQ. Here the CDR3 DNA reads TGCGCCAGCAGCGCCCCGGGGTACGAGCAGTACTTC. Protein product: CASSAPGYEQYF.

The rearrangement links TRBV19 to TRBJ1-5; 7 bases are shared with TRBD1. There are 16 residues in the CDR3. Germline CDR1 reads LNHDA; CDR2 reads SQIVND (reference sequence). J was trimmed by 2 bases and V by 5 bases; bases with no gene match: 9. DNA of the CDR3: TGTGCCAGTAGTCTCGAGACAGGGTATGGCAATCAGCCCCAGCATTTT. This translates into CASSLETGYGNQPQHF. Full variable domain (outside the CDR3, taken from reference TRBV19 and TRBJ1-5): DGGITQSPKYLFRKEGQNVTLSCEQNLNHDAMYWYRQDPGQGLRLIYYSQIVNDFQKGDIAEGYSVSREKKESFPLTVTSAQKNPTAFYLCASSLETGYGNQPQHFGDGTRLSIL.

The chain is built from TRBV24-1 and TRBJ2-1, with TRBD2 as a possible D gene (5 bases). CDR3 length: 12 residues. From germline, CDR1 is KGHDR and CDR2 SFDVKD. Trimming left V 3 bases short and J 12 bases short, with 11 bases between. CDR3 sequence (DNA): TGTGCCACCAGTGATGGCCTTGCGGGGCAGTTCTTC. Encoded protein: CATSDGLAGQFF.

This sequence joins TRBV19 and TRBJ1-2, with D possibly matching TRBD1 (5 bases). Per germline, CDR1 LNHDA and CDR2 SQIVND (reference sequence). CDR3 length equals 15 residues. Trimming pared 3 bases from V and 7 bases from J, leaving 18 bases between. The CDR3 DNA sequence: TGTGCCAGTAGTATGTGGGACGTCGGAGCGGGTGGCTACACCTTC. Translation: CASSMWDVGAGGYTF.

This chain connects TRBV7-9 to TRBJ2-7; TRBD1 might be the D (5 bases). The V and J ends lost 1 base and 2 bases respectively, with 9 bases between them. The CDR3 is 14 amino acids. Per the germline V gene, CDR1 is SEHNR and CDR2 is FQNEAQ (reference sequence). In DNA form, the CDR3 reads TGTGCCAGCAGCTTAGTCGCAGGGACCTACGAGCAGTACTTC. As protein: CASSLVAGTYEQYF.

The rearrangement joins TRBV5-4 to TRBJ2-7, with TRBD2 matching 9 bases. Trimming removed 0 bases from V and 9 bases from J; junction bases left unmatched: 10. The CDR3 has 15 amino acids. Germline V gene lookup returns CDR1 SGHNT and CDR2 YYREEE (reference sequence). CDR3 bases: TGTGCCAGCAGCTTGGGACCAGCGGGAGGCCCCCGGCAGTACTTC. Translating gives CASSLGPAGGPRQYF.

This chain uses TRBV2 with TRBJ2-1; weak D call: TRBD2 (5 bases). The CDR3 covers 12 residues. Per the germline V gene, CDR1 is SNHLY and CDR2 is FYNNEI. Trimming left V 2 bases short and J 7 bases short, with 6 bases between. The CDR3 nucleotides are TGTGCCAGCAGTGAATGGAGGAATGAGCAGTTCTTC. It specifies CASSEWRNEQFF.

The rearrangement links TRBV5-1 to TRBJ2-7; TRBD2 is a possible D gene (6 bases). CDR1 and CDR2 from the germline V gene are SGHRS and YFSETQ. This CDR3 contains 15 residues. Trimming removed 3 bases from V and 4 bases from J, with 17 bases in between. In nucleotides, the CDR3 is TGCGCCAGCAGCTCCACGGAGGGGAATCGGTACGAGCAGTACTTC. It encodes CASSSTEGNRYEQYF.